This T cell receptor (beta chain) emerged from a study of T cell clonotyping in hematopoietic cell transplantation. Overall study findings and caveats: Graft donor and pretransplant recipient Inverse Simpson Index values predicted broader posttransplant TCR diversity.

Assay: immunoSEQ multiplex PCR; the TCRdb copy retains only in-frame clones and omits some. Of 9,000 to 13,000 clones in the sample, about nine tenths were seen once. The CDR3 contains 12 residues. The germline V gene has CDR1 SGHVS and CDR2 FNYEAQ. V was trimmed by 0 bases and J by 11 bases, leaving 10 bases between them. This clone was observed a handful of times. What it recognizes is unknown. The sequence was obtained from a male patient aged 55-69 years who had an allogeneic stem cell transplant from an unrelated donor, so the T cells may come from the graft donor. Some clones in this sample may be carry-over from other donors' samples. The chain links TRBV7-6 to TRBJ1-1; perhaps TRBD1 as D (5 bases). Source: PBMCs, taken 180 days after allogeneic stem cell transplant. DNA for the CDR3: TGTGCCAGCAGCTTAGCATCAGGGCTGGCTTTCTTT. This translates into CASSLASGLAFF.